The clone carrying this TCR beta chain has just a few counts. Source study methods: By means of reference gene primer amplification, nucleated cell counts were estimated. Clones were read by immunoSEQ multiplex PCR, and TCRdb kept only the in-frame ones, dropping some. The V and J calls and the clone size are those of that table, but D and trimming were determined from the DNA. The data contain tens of thousands of clones, over 75% of them singletons. This sample stems from a study of blood T cell repertoires in COVID-19. Across the whole study: PBMCs, B-cell-depleted T cells, or T cells provided the cDNA or gDNA that made up the material.

The V gene's germline CDR1 is LNHDA and CDR2 SQIVND (reference sequence). The CDR3 runs to 17 residues. Between the trimmed V and J ends, which lost 5 bases and 0 bases, there was a span of 17 bases. This TCR was sampled from a man aged 70-80 years with active COVID-19. The genes are TRBV19 and TRBJ1-3; D is unclear. What was sequenced was peripheral blood. The CDR3 sequence: CASSSRVGSNSGNTIYF. In DNA form, the CDR3 reads TGTGCCAGTAGTTCCCGCGTGGGCTCGAACTCTGGAAACACCATATATTTT.